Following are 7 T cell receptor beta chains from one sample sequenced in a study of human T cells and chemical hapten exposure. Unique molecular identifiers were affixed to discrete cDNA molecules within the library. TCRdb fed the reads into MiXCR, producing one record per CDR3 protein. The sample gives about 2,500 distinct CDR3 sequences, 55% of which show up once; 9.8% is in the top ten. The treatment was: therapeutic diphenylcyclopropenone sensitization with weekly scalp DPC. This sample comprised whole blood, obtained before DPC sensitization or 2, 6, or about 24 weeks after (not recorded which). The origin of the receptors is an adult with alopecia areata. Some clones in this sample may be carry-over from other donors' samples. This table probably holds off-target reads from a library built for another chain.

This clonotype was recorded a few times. The chain's CDR3 is CASSQGRWQFF. Written as DNA, the CDR3 is TGTGCCAGCAGCCAGGGGAGATGGCAGTTCTTC. The chain has TRBV3-1 and TRBJ2-1, with a weak D call TRBD2 (5 bases). V gave up 3 bases and J gave up 12 bases, with 9 bases separating them. The CDR3 loop spans 11 amino acids. Germline CDR1 is LGHDT and CDR2 is YNNKEL (reference sequence).

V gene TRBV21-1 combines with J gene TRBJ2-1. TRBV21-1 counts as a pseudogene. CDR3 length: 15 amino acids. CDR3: CASSNPCLTYNEQFF. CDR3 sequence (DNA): TGTGCCAGCAGCAACCCATGCCTTACCTACAATGAGCAGTTCTTC.

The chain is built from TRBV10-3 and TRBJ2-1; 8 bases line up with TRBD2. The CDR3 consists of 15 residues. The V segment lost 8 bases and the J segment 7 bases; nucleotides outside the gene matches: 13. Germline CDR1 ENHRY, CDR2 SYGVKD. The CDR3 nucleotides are TGTGCCATCGCTCTGACTAGCGCCCCCCCAAATGAGCAGTTCTTC. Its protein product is CAIALTSAPPNEQFF.

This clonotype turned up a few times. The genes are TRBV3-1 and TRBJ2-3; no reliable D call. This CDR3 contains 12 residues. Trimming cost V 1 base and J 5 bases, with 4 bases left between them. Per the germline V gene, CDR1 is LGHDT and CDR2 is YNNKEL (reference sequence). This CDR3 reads CASSQVEDTQYF. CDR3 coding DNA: TGTGCCAGCAGCCAAGTTGAAGATACGCAGTATTTT.

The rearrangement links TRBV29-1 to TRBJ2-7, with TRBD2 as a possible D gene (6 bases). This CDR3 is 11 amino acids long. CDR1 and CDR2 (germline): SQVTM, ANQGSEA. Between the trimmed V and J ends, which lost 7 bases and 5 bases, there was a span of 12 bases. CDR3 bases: TGCAGCGCCAGGGACTTTAACGAGCAGTACTTC. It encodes CSARDFNEQYF.

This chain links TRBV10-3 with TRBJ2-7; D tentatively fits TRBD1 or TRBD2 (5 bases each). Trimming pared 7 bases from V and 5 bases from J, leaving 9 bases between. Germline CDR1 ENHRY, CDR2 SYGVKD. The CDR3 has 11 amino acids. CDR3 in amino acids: CAIKGSHEQYF. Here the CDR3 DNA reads TGTGCCATCAAGGGGAGCCACGAGCAGTACTTC.

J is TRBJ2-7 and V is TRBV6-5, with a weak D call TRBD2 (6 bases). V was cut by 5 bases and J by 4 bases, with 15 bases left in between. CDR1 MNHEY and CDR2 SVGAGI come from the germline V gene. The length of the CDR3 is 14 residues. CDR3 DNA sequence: TGTGCCAGCAGTAAAAGGAGGGCCGTTTACGAGCAGTACTTC. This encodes CASSKRRAVYEQYF.